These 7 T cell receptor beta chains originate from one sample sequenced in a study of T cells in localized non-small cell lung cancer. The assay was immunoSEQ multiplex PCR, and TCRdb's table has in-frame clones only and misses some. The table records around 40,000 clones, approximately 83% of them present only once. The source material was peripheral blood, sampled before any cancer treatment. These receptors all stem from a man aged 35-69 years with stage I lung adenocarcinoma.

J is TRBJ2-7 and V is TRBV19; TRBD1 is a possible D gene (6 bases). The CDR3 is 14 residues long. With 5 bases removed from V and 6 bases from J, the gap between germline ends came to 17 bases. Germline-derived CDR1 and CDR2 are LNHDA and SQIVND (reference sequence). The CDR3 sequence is CASSHREGGAEQYF. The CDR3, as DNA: TGTGCCAGTAGTCACAGGGAAGGTGGGGCCGAGCAGTACTTC.

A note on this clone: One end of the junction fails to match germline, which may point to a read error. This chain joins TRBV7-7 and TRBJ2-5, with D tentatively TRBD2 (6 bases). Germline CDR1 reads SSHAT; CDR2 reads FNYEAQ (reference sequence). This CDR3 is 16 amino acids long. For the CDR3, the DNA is TGTGCTAGCAGCTTTAATTTAGCGGAACCCCAAGAGACCCAGTACTTC. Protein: CASSFNLAEPQETQYF.

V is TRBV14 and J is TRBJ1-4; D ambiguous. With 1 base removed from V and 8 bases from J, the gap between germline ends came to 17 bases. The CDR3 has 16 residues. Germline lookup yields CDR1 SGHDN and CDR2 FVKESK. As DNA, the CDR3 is TGTGCCAGCAGCCAAGCTGGAACAGCCCTAGGGGAAAAACTGTTTTTT. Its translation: CASSQAGTALGEKLFF.

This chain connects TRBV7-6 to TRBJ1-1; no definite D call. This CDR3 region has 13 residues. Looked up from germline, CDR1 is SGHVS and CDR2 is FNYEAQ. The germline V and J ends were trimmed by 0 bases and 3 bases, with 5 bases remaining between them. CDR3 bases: TGTGCCAGCAGCTTAGCATGGGACACTGAAGCTTTCTTT. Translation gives CASSLAWDTEAFF.

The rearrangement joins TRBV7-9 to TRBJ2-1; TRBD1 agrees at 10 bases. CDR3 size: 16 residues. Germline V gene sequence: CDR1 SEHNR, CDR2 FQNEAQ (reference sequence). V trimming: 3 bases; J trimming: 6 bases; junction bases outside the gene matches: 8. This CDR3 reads CASSFYRDRGGNEQFF. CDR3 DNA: TGTGCCAGCAGCTTCTACCGGGACAGGGGTGGCAATGAGCAGTTCTTC.

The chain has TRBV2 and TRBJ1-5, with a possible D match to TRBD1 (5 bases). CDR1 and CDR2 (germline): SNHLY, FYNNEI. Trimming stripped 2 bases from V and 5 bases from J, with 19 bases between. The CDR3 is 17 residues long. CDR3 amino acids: CASSENIDSTIYQPQHF. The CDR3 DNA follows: TGTGCCAGCAGTGAAAACATTGACAGTACTATATATCAGCCCCAGCATTTT.

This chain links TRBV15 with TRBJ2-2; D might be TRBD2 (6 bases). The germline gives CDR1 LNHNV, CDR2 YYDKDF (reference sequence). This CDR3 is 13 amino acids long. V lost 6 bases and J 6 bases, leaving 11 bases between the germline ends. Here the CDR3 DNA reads TGTGCCACCAGAACTCGCGGGGCCGGGGAGCTGTTTTTT. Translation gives CATRTRGAGELFF.